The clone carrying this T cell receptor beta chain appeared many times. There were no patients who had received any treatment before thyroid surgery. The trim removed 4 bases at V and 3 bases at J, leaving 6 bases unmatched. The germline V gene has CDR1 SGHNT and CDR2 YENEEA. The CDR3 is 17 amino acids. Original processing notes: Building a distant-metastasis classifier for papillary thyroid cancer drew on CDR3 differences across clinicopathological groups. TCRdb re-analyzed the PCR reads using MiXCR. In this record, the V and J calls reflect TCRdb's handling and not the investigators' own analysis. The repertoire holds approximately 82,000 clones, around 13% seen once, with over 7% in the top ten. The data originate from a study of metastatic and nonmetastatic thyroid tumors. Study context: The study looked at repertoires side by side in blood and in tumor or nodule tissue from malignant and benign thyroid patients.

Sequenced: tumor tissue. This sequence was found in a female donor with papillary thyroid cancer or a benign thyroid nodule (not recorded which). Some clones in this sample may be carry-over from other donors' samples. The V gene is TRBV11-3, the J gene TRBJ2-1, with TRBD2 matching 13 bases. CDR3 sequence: CASSWGLAGLNYNEQFF. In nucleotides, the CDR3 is TGTGCCAGCAGCTGGGGACTAGCGGGACTAAACTACAATGAGCAGTTCTTC.